This TCR beta chain was retrieved from a study of OX40 agonist ivuxolimab in advanced cancers. On the study more broadly: The diagnoses of dose-escalation patients were hepatocellular carcinoma, melanoma, renal cell or head and neck cancer. Those enrolled were about 82% male, with a mean age of 60 years and ages from 23 to 79. Findings and limits, study-wide: In CD8+ T cells, expanded clones were on average more numerous than in CD4+.

CDR1 MNHNS and CDR2 SASEGT come from the germline V gene. The CDR3 loop spans 14 amino acids. The V and J ends lost 2 bases and 4 bases respectively, with 9 bases between them. Assay used: immunoSEQ multiplex PCR; TCRdb lists only in-frame clones, some missing. This sample has about 63,000 clones, with roughly 87% found just once. Patients were ruled out by autoimmune disease history or systemic immunosuppression. Comment on this clone: The antigen is unknown.

V gene TRBV6-1 combines with J gene TRBJ1-3; D is unresolved. Sequencing was performed on CD4+ or CD8+ T cells sorted from blood, taken in a trial of the OX40 agonist ivuxolimab. The receptor's source is an adult with an advanced solid tumor such as melanoma, head and neck, liver or kidney cancer. The CDR3 spells CASSELLFGNTIYF. The CDR3, as DNA: TGTGCCAGCAGTGAATTGTTATTCGGAAACACCATATATTTT.